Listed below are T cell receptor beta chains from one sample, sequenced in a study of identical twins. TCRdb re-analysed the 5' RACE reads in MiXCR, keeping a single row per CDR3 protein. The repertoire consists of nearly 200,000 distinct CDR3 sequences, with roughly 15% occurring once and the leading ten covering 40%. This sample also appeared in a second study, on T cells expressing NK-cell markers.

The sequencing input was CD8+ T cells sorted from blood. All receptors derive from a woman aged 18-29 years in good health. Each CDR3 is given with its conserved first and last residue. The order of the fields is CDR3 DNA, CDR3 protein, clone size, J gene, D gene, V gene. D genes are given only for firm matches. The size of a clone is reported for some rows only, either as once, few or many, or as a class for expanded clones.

CDR3 DNA: TGTGCCAGCAGTTACTCACGGTCCCTCACCTACGAGCAGTACTTC
CDR3 protein: CASSYSRSLTYEQYF
clone size: .
J gene: TRBJ2-7
D gene: .
V gene: TRBV6-5

CDR3 DNA: TGTGCCAGCAGTCCTCGGACTAGCGGCAATGAGCAGTTCTTC
CDR3 protein: CASSPRTSGNEQFF
clone size: many
J gene: TRBJ2-1
D gene: TRBD2
V gene: TRBV6-1

CDR3 DNA: TGTGCCAGCAGCTTACGGAAAAGCGGGGGCGGCCGCTCCTACAATGAGCAGTTCTTC
CDR3 protein: CASSLRKSGGGRSYNEQFF
clone size: few
J gene: TRBJ2-1
D gene: TRBD2
V gene: TRBV11-1

CDR3 DNA: TGTGCCGGATCGACAGGGGAGGATTCAGATACGCAGTATTTT
CDR3 protein: CAGSTGEDSDTQYF
clone size: few
J gene: TRBJ2-3
D gene: TRBD1
V gene: TRBV7-9

CDR3 DNA: TGTGCCAGCAGCTCAAAGCGCAACGTTTCCCGGGACAGCTCCTACAATGAGCAGTTCTTC
CDR3 protein: CASSSKRNVSRDSSYNEQFF
clone size: .
J gene: TRBJ2-1
D gene: TRBD1
V gene: TRBV11-1

CDR3 DNA: TGCGCCAGCAGTGATGAATACGAGCAGTACTTC
CDR3 protein: CASSDEYEQYF
clone size: few
J gene: TRBJ2-7
D gene: .
V gene: TRBV10-2

CDR3 DNA: TGCAGCGTTGATCGGGACAGGGGGCAGCAGTACTTC
CDR3 protein: CSVDRDRGQQYF
clone size: .
J gene: TRBJ2-7
D gene: TRBD1
V gene: TRBV29-1

CDR3 DNA: TGTGCCAGCAGCTTGCGGCATAGCGGGAGGGTTCCGGGGACCCAGTACTTC
CDR3 protein: CASSLRHSGRVPGTQYF
clone size: .
J gene: TRBJ2-5
D gene: TRBD2
V gene: TRBV5-6

CDR3 DNA: TGTGCCAGCAGTTTAGTTGTGGGGGACTCCTACAATGAGCAGTTCTTC
CDR3 protein: CASSLVVGDSYNEQFF
clone size: .
J gene: TRBJ2-1
D gene: .
V gene: TRBV27

CDR3 DNA: TGTGCCAGCAGTGGGACGGCCTCCTACGAGCAGTACTTC
CDR3 protein: CASSGTASYEQYF
clone size: .
J gene: TRBJ2-7
D gene: .
V gene: TRBV6-1

CDR3 DNA: TGCGCCAGCAGCTTGGTGACAGGGGGAACCACTGAAGCTTTCTTT
CDR3 protein: CASSLVTGGTTEAFF
clone size: .
J gene: TRBJ1-1
D gene: TRBD1
V gene: TRBV5-1

CDR3 DNA: TGTGCCAGCAGTGTCCAGTCCTACAATGAGCAGTTCTTC
CDR3 protein: CASSVQSYNEQFF
clone size: few
J gene: TRBJ2-1
D gene: .
V gene: TRBV6-1

CDR3 DNA: TGTGCCAGCAGAGGAGGGGATTATGGCGGCTACACCTTC
CDR3 protein: CASRGGDYGGYTF
clone size: .
J gene: TRBJ1-2
D gene: .
V gene: TRBV5-6

CDR3 DNA: TGTGCCAGCAGCTTCCTAGCGGGAGGGGGAGATACGCAGTATTTT
CDR3 protein: CASSFLAGGGDTQYF
clone size: few
J gene: TRBJ2-3
D gene: TRBD2
V gene: TRBV7-8

CDR3 DNA: TGTGCCAGCAGCCAAGACTTAGGGAGACCGGCTAACTATGGCTACACCTTC
CDR3 protein: CASSQDLGRPANYGYTF
clone size: few
J gene: TRBJ1-2
D gene: .
V gene: TRBV3-1

CDR3 DNA: TGCAGTGCTAGTGCGGGGGCGGGAGTCCTCTACGAGCAGTACTTC
CDR3 protein: CSASAGAGVLYEQYF
clone size: .
J gene: TRBJ2-7
D gene: .
V gene: TRBV20-1

CDR3 DNA: TGTGCCAGCAGCTTCTTTTTCGGGGGGGATACGCAGTATTTT
CDR3 protein: CASSFFFGGDTQYF
clone size: few
J gene: TRBJ2-3
D gene: TRBD2
V gene: TRBV7-6

CDR3 DNA: TGTGCCAGCAGTTTCGTGGGAACTGGAAACACCATATATTTT
CDR3 protein: CASSFVGTGNTIYF
clone size: few
J gene: TRBJ1-3
D gene: .
V gene: TRBV12-3/TRBV12-4

CDR3 DNA: TGTGCCAGTAAGATGAGCGCCGGGGGGCGGACCTACGAGGAGTACTTC
CDR3 protein: CASKMSAGGRTYEEYF
clone size: .
J gene: TRBJ2-7
D gene: .
V gene: TRBV19

CDR3 DNA: TGTGCCAGCAGCCGACAGGGGTCGGGCGTGGCCTACGAGCAGTACTTC
CDR3 protein: CASSRQGSGVAYEQYF
clone size: .
J gene: TRBJ2-7
D gene: TRBD1
V gene: TRBV11-2

CDR3 DNA: TGTGCCAGCCTGCCGACAGGGGAGGAAAACATTCAGTACTTC
CDR3 protein: CASLPTGEENIQYF
clone size: .
J gene: TRBJ2-4
D gene: TRBD1
V gene: TRBV11-2

CDR3 DNA: TGTGCCAGCAGCCCCCGCTCAGGGGATGAGCAGTTCTTC
CDR3 protein: CASSPRSGDEQFF
clone size: .
J gene: TRBJ2-1
D gene: .
V gene: TRBV9

CDR3 DNA: TGCGCCAGCAGCCAAGATCCTAGCGGCTACAATGAGCAGTTCTTC
CDR3 protein: CASSQDPSGYNEQFF
clone size: few
J gene: TRBJ2-1
D gene: TRBD2
V gene: TRBV4-1

CDR3 DNA: TGTGCCAGCAGCTACGGATCTCGGAACACTGAAGCTTTCTTT
CDR3 protein: CASSYGSRNTEAFF
clone size: .
J gene: TRBJ1-1
D gene: .
V gene: TRBV14

CDR3 DNA: TGTGCCAGCAGTTACTATGGGAGGGGGATCTACACCGGGGAGCTGTTTTTT
CDR3 protein: CASSYYGRGIYTGELFF
clone size: many
J gene: TRBJ2-2
D gene: .
V gene: TRBV6-5

CDR3 DNA: TGTGCCAGCAGCTTAGTGACGGACTCCTACAATGAGCAGTTCTTC
CDR3 protein: CASSLVTDSYNEQFF
clone size: .
J gene: TRBJ2-1
D gene: .
V gene: TRBV11-2

CDR3 DNA: TGTGCCAGCAGCGTAGAAGAACAAGAGACCCAGTACTTC
CDR3 protein: CASSVEEQETQYF
clone size: .
J gene: TRBJ2-5
D gene: .
V gene: TRBV9

CDR3 DNA: TGCGCCAGCAGCGTCCGGGACCACCAGTACAATGAGCAGTTCTTC
CDR3 protein: CASSVRDHQYNEQFF
clone size: few
J gene: TRBJ2-1
D gene: .
V gene: TRBV5-1

CDR3 DNA: TGTGCCAGCAGCCAAGGCCACGCCCCCCGGCACACCGGGGAGCTGTTTTTT
CDR3 protein: CASSQGHAPRHTGELFF
clone size: many
J gene: TRBJ2-2
D gene: .
V gene: TRBV4-2

CDR3 DNA: TGTGCCAGCTCACCAGCTCCTGCGCCAACCTACGAGCAGTACTTC
CDR3 protein: CASSPAPAPTYEQYF
clone size: .
J gene: TRBJ2-7
D gene: .
V gene: TRBV18

CDR3 DNA: TGTGCCAGTAGTATAGAATCTGGTCTGGATGGCTACACCTTC
CDR3 protein: CASSIESGLDGYTF
clone size: .
J gene: TRBJ1-2
D gene: .
V gene: TRBV19

CDR3 DNA: TGTGCCAGCAGTGAATCCGGGCGCCAGCCCCAGCATTTT
CDR3 protein: CASSESGRQPQHF
clone size: .
J gene: TRBJ1-5
D gene: .
V gene: TRBV25-1

CDR3 DNA: TGTGCCAGCAGTTTTAGGGATCTTTACAATGAGCAGTTCTTC
CDR3 protein: CASSFRDLYNEQFF
clone size: few
J gene: TRBJ2-1
D gene: .
V gene: TRBV12-3/TRBV12-4

CDR3 DNA: TGTGCCAGCAGTGATCTCAAAGCGGGGGGTCTTGCAGATACGCAGTATTTT
CDR3 protein: CASSDLKAGGLADTQYF
clone size: .
J gene: TRBJ2-3
D gene: TRBD2
V gene: TRBV6-1

CDR3 DNA: TGCAGTGCTTGGACAGGGGGATCCTACGAGCAGTACTTC
CDR3 protein: CSAWTGGSYEQYF
clone size: .
J gene: TRBJ2-7
D gene: TRBD1
V gene: TRBV20-1

CDR3 DNA: TGCAGCGTTGAAGATAGGTCCACCCAGGGCGTTGGATTCGAGCAGTACTTC
CDR3 protein: CSVEDRSTQGVGFEQYF
clone size: .
J gene: TRBJ2-7
D gene: .
V gene: TRBV29-1

CDR3 DNA: TGCAGCGTTGACGGGAAACAAGAGACCCAGTACTTC
CDR3 protein: CSVDGKQETQYF
clone size: few
J gene: TRBJ2-5
D gene: .
V gene: TRBV29-1

CDR3 DNA: TGTGCCAGCACCTGGGGCCAAGCAACTAATGAAAAACTGTTTTTT
CDR3 protein: CASTWGQATNEKLFF
clone size: few
J gene: TRBJ1-4
D gene: .
V gene: TRBV12-3/TRBV12-4

CDR3 DNA: TGTGCCAGCTCTCGCCTCGTCGAAGGGTATGAAGCTTTCTTT
CDR3 protein: CASSRLVEGYEAFF
clone size: .
J gene: TRBJ1-1
D gene: .
V gene: TRBV18

CDR3 DNA: TGCAGTGCTAGAGACGGCGAAGGATGGACAGGCTCCTACGAGCAGTACTTC
CDR3 protein: CSARDGEGWTGSYEQYF
clone size: many
J gene: TRBJ2-7
D gene: TRBD1
V gene: TRBV20-1

CDR3 DNA: TGTGCCAGCCCCGACACCACTGAAGCTTTCTTT
CDR3 protein: CASPDTTEAFF
clone size: .
J gene: TRBJ1-1
D gene: .
V gene: TRBV7-9

CDR3 DNA: TGTGCCAGCAGTTTATCAACGAGGGACAGGATGTTGAACACTGAAGCTTTCTTT
CDR3 protein: CASSLSTRDRMLNTEAFF
clone size: .
J gene: TRBJ1-1
D gene: TRBD1
V gene: TRBV27

CDR3 DNA: TGTGCCAGGCGACTAGCGGCTAGCACAGATACGCAGTATTTT
CDR3 protein: CARRLAASTDTQYF
clone size: .
J gene: TRBJ2-3
D gene: TRBD2
V gene: TRBV6-1

CDR3 DNA: TGTGCCAGCAGCCAGACTAGCGGAGTTCCGGATGAGCAGTTCTTC
CDR3 protein: CASSQTSGVPDEQFF
clone size: few
J gene: TRBJ2-1
D gene: TRBD2
V gene: TRBV12-3/TRBV12-4

CDR3 DNA: TGCAGTGCTCCCGACCTAGCGGGCTTATACAATGAGCAGTTCTTC
CDR3 protein: CSAPDLAGLYNEQFF
clone size: few
J gene: TRBJ2-1
D gene: TRBD2
V gene: TRBV20-1

CDR3 DNA: TGTGCCAGCAGCGACGACAGCCCCACAGATACGCAGTATTTT
CDR3 protein: CASSDDSPTDTQYF
clone size: few
J gene: TRBJ2-3
D gene: .
V gene: TRBV9

CDR3 DNA: TGCGCCAGCAGCCCGGGACGGGGTTGGGCGAATGAGCAGTTCTTC
CDR3 protein: CASSPGRGWANEQFF
clone size: few
J gene: TRBJ2-1
D gene: .
V gene: TRBV5-1

CDR3 DNA: TGTGCCAGCAGTTTAGGGGGCAGAGCCAAAAACATTCAGTACTTC
CDR3 protein: CASSLGGRAKNIQYF
clone size: few
J gene: TRBJ2-4
D gene: .
V gene: TRBV27

CDR3 DNA: TGTGCCAGCAGCTCGATAGTCAATGAAAAACTGTTTTTT
CDR3 protein: CASSSIVNEKLFF
clone size: few
J gene: TRBJ1-4
D gene: .
V gene: TRBV7-9

CDR3 DNA: TGCGCCAGCAGCCAAGTCTGGACAAGGACCACAGATACGCAGTATTTT
CDR3 protein: CASSQVWTRTTDTQYF
clone size: .
J gene: TRBJ2-3
D gene: .
V gene: TRBV4-1

CDR3 DNA: TGTGCCAGCAGCGGCACGGTGCTGGGCACTGAAGCTTTCTTT
CDR3 protein: CASSGTVLGTEAFF
clone size: few
J gene: TRBJ1-1
D gene: .
V gene: TRBV7-8

CDR3 DNA: TGTGCCAGCTCACCACGGACAGGGGTAGAGGGAGAGACCCAGTACTTC
CDR3 protein: CASSPRTGVEGETQYF
clone size: few
J gene: TRBJ2-5
D gene: TRBD1
V gene: TRBV18

CDR3 DNA: TGTGCCAGCAGCAAGATTAATCAGCCCCAGCATTTT
CDR3 protein: CASSKINQPQHF
clone size: few
J gene: TRBJ1-5
D gene: .
V gene: TRBV21-1

CDR3 DNA: TGTGCCAGCAGAGATTTATCCGGCTACACCTTC
CDR3 protein: CASRDLSGYTF
clone size: few
J gene: TRBJ1-2
D gene: .
V gene: TRBV2

CDR3 DNA: TGTGCCAGCAGTCCACTCACTAGCGGGGGCCTCGGGGATGAGCAGTTCTTC
CDR3 protein: CASSPLTSGGLGDEQFF
clone size: .
J gene: TRBJ2-1
D gene: TRBD2
V gene: TRBV28

CDR3 DNA: TGTGCCAGCATGTCTGTCGAGTACTCTACTTATGAGCAGTTCTTC
CDR3 protein: CASMSVEYSTYEQFF
clone size: .
J gene: TRBJ2-1
D gene: .
V gene: TRBV6-2/TRBV6-3

CDR3 DNA: TGCAGTGCTAGGCCCGGACTAGCATCCTACAATGAGCAGTTCTTC
CDR3 protein: CSARPGLASYNEQFF
clone size: .
J gene: TRBJ2-1
D gene: TRBD2
V gene: TRBV20-1

CDR3 DNA: TGCAGTGCTAGAGTCAAGCTTGGTGAGCAGTTCTTC
CDR3 protein: CSARVKLGEQFF
clone size: .
J gene: TRBJ2-1
D gene: .
V gene: TRBV20-1

CDR3 DNA: TGTGCCAGCAGTGCCGGGACAGGGGACCAGACCCAGTACTTC
CDR3 protein: CASSAGTGDQTQYF
clone size: few
J gene: TRBJ2-5
D gene: TRBD1
V gene: TRBV6-1

CDR3 DNA: TGTGCCAGCAGCCACCACCTGGGACACCCGAGCTCCTACGAGCAGTACTTC
CDR3 protein: CASSHHLGHPSSYEQYF
clone size: few
J gene: TRBJ2-7
D gene: .
V gene: TRBV7-9